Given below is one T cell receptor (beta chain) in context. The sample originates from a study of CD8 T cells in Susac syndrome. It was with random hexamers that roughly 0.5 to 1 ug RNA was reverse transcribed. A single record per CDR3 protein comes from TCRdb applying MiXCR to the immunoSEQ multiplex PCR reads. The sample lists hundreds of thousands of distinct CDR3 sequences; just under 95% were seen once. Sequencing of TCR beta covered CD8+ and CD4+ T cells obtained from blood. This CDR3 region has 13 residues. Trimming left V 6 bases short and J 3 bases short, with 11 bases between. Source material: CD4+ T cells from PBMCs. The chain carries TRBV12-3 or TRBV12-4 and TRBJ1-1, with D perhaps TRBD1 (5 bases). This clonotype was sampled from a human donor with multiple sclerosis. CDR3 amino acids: CASSRDADTEAFF. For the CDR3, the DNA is TGTGCCAGCAGCCGGGACGCGGACACTGAAGCTTTCTTT.